The present T cell receptor beta chain was sequenced within a study of blood T cell repertoires in COVID-19. Across the whole study: Researchers got acute and convalescent COVID-19 samples from the United States, Italy and Spain.

CDR1 and CDR2 from the germline V gene are MNHEY and SVGAGI. Trimming left V 6 bases short and J 8 bases short, with 22 bases between. The CDR3 extends over 15 amino acids. Individuals aged about 18 to 89 years were recruited from about two dozen US areas. TCRdb's table, derived via immunoSEQ multiplex PCR, lists solely in-frame clones and lacks some. The sample lists hundreds of thousands of clones; approximately 78% were seen once. Sequencing was performed on PBMCs or T cells enriched from blood (not recorded which). The receptor was derived from a man between 35 and 55 years old who had been exposed to COVID-19. This chain uses TRBV6-5 with TRBJ1-2; possibly TRBD1 for D (5 bases). The CDR3 nucleotides read TGTGCCAGCAGGATAGGCGGGGCCGAATACAAGGGCTACACCTTC. Protein: CASRIGGAEYKGYTF.